The clone carrying this T cell receptor (beta chain) was found once. How the authors handled the data: Amplification from reference gene primers served as the basis for estimated nucleated cell counts. The assay was immunoSEQ multiplex PCR, and TCRdb's table has in-frame clones only and misses some. Clone size and the V and J calls come from that table; the DNA yielded D and trimming. The sample lists 250,000 to 300,000 clones; around 90% were seen once. The CDR3 has 17 amino acids. V dropped 4 bases and J dropped 0; count of bases not matched to a gene: 11. Per germline, CDR1 MGHRA and CDR2 YSYEKL. This record comes from a study of blood T cell repertoires in COVID-19. Study-level information: Sample material is recorded as cDNA or gDNA derived from T cells, B-cell-depleted T cells, or PBMCs.

The participants were between about 18 and 90 years old and came from 24 US areas. Participant-reported clinical history was the basis for cohort assignment. This chain uses TRBV4-1 with TRBJ2-7; 8 bases line up with TRBD2. This TCR derives from a human donor in a cohort exposed to, infected with or recovered from COVID-19 (not recorded which). The donor label of this sample is uncertain. The specimen sequenced was PBMCs or T cells enriched from blood (not recorded which). The CDR3 spells CASSRESGGSSSYEQYF. The CDR3 nucleotides read TGCGCCAGCAGCCGGGAGAGCGGGGGATCGAGCTCCTACGAGCAGTACTTC.